These T cell receptor beta chains were read from a single sample in a study of post-analysis software for immune sequencing data. In TCRdb, the PCR reads were re-called with MiXCR into one record per CDR3 protein. Of 700,000 to 900,000 distinct CDR3 sequences listed, more than 45% were seen once; the top ten hold roughly 4.5%. The source material was blood. The receptors come from a girl aged 10-17 years with multiple sclerosis. The CDR3 runs from the conserved cysteine through the conserved F or W. A D gene is named only where the DNA matches it firmly. For some rows the clone size is stated as once, few or many, or as a class when expanded; others skip it.

V: TRBV6-8; D: TRBD1; J: TRBJ2-5; length: 15; size: NA; CDR3: CASSPSYRGRKTQYF; DNA: TGTGCCAGCAGCCCCTCTTACAGGGGGAGGAAGACCCAGTACTTC
V: TRBV6-6; D: TRBD1; J: TRBJ2-7; length: 14; size: NA; CDR3: CASTYDPWTGEQYF; DNA: TGTGCCAGCACTTACGACCCCTGGACAGGCGAGCAGTACTTC
V: TRBV7-2; D: NA; J: TRBJ2-7; length: 14; size: NA; CDR3: CASSLDLVSYEQYF; DNA: TGTGCCAGCAGCTTGGACCTAGTTTCCTACGAGCAGTACTTC
V: TRBV6-5; D: TRBD1; J: TRBJ2-7; length: 15; size: once; CDR3: CASSTPTGGYYEQYF; DNA: TGTGCCAGCAGTACTCCGACAGGGGGCTACTACGAGCAGTACTTC
V: TRBV7-9; D: NA; J: TRBJ1-2; length: 15; size: once; CDR3: CASSLAPGQNYGYTF; DNA: TGTGCCAGCAGCTTAGCCCCAGGACAGAACTATGGCTACACCTTC
V: TRBV13; D: NA; J: TRBJ1-1; length: 13; size: NA; CDR3: CASSATARGEAFF; DNA: TGTGCCAGCAGCGCCACGGCGAGGGGTGAAGCTTTCTTT
V: TRBV4-3; D: NA; J: TRBJ2-3; length: 14; size: few; CDR3: CASSHGRGGNTQYF; DNA: TGCGCCAGCAGCCACGGCAGGGGAGGGAATACGCAGTATTTT
V: TRBV15; D: TRBD1; J: TRBJ1-2; length: 14; size: NA; CDR3: CATSGFGQAVGYTF; DNA: TGTGCCACCAGCGGCTTTGGACAGGCCGTCGGCTACACCTTC
V: TRBV5-1; D: NA; J: TRBJ2-5; length: 14; size: NA; CDR3: CASSTGTIQETQYF; DNA: TGCGCCAGCAGCACGGGGACAATCCAAGAGACCCAGTACTTC
V: TRBV7-9; D: NA; J: TRBJ2-5; length: 14; size: NA; CDR3: CASSFSGADETQYF; DNA: TGTGCCAGCAGCTTTTCCGGGGCGGACGAGACCCAGTACTTC
V: TRBV10-3; D: NA; J: TRBJ2-7; length: 14; size: NA; CDR3: CAISESWGAIEQYF; DNA: TGTGCCATCAGTGAGTCGTGGGGGGCCATCGAGCAGTACTTC
V: TRBV3-1; D: NA; J: TRBJ1-4; length: 15; size: many; CDR3: CASSQDLGDNEKLFF; DNA: TGTGCCAGCAGCCAAGATCTCGGGGATAATGAAAAACTGTTTTTT
V: TRBV24-1; D: NA; J: TRBJ2-7; length: 14; size: NA; CDR3: CATSDQDQTYEQYF; DNA: TGTGCCACCAGTGACCAAGACCAGACCTACGAGCAGTACTTC
V: TRBV6-1; D: NA; J: TRBJ2-7; length: 13; size: once; CDR3: CASRDSFNYEQYF; DNA: TGTGCCAGCAGGGACAGCTTCAACTACGAGCAGTACTTC
V: TRBV7-9; D: NA; J: TRBJ2-4; length: 13; size: NA; CDR3: CASSPLPQTEQYF; DNA: TGTGCCAGCAGCCCCCTACCCCAGACAGAACAGTACTTC
V: TRBV6-5; D: NA; J: TRBJ2-2; length: 14; size: NA; CDR3: CASSYSGAPGELFF; DNA: TGTGCCAGCAGTTACTCTGGGGCCCCCGGGGAGCTGTTTTTT
V: TRBV5-6; D: TRBD1; J: TRBJ2-7; length: 15; size: NA; CDR3: CASSFWDRDSYEQYF; DNA: TGTGCCAGCAGCTTCTGGGACAGGGACTCCTACGAGCAGTACTTC
V: TRBV7-2; D: TRBD1; J: TRBJ1-5; length: 19; size: once; CDR3: CASSLRGRGGGGSNQPQHF; DNA: TGTGCCAGCAGCTTACGAGGGAGAGGGGGCGGAGGGAGCAATCAGCCCCAGCATTTT
V: TRBV12-3/TRBV12-4; D: TRBD1; J: TRBJ1-1; length: 13; size: once; CDR3: CASSLEQGVRAFF; DNA: TGTGCCAGCAGTTTAGAGCAGGGGGTAAGAGCTTTCTTT
V: TRBV7-3; D: TRBD2; J: TRBJ2-3; length: 17; size: NA; CDR3: CASSLSPSGRAPDTQYF; DNA: TGTGCCAGCAGCTTAAGTCCTAGCGGGAGGGCCCCAGATACGCAGTATTTT